These 27 T cell receptor beta chains were all obtained from the same sample, sequenced in a study of CD8 T cells in ankylosing spondylitis (dated by TCRdb to 2016 to 2017). The library was made by 5' RACE. TCRdb records Illumina HiSeq 2500 as the sequencer. TCRdb reprocessing: public reads trimmed at Q25 with fastp, clones called with MiXCR, in-frame beta chains kept. One record per CDR3 amino acid sequence lists the most common genes and DNA. In this sample the table shows just over 350,000 distinct CDR3 sequences, about 20% of which occur a single time. Of the sample, around 13% falls within the top ten clones. The specimen sequenced was blood, either unsorted or a sorted T cell fraction (not recorded which). These receptors were collected from a male donor with ankylosing spondylitis or in good health (not recorded which).

V gene TRBV7-9 combines with J gene TRBJ2-7, with 8 positions matching TRBD1. This CDR3 region has 13 residues. The germline V gene encodes CDR1 SEHNR and CDR2 FQNEAQ (reference sequence). Germline trimming cut 1 base from V and 5 bases from J; bases unmatched to any gene: 1. The DNA for the CDR3 is TGTGCCAGCAGCTTAGTCAGGGGGCACGAGCAGTACTTC. Its protein is CASSLVRGHEQYF. Full variable domain (outside the CDR3, taken from reference TRBV7-9 and TRBJ2-7): DTGVSQNPRHKITKRGQNVTFRCDPISEHNRLYWYRQTLGQGPEFLTYFQNEAQLEKSRLLSDRFSAERPKGSFSTLEIQRTEQGDSAMYLCASSLVRGHEQYFGPGTRLTVT.

This chain connects TRBV29-1 to TRBJ1-1, with unresolved D. The germline V gene has CDR1 SQVTM and CDR2 ANQGSEA. The length of the CDR3 is 10 residues. With 6 bases removed from V and 6 bases from J, the gap between germline ends came to 8 bases. The CDR3 here is CSVFSPEAFF. Written as DNA, the CDR3 is TGCAGCGTCTTCAGTCCTGAAGCTTTCTTT.

Only a few counts were recorded for this clonotype. This chain connects TRBV12-3 or TRBV12-4 to TRBJ2-7; no clear D gene. Trimming removed 0 bases at V and 6 bases at J, with 12 bases between. The CDR3 is made up of 14 amino acids. The CDR3 nucleotides read TGTGCCAGCAGTTTAGCGCTTTTCTTAGGCGAGCAGTACTTC. Residues: CASSLALFLGEQYF.

The chain employs TRBV20-1 and TRBJ2-7; TRBD1 aligns across 10 bases. Germline CDR1 is DFQATT and CDR2 is SNEGSKA (reference sequence). The CDR3 consists of 15 residues. V was clipped by 3 bases and J by 0 bases; unmatched bases: 5. This chain's CDR3 is CSASRDRGISYEQYF. The CDR3 bases are TGCAGTGCTAGCCGGGACAGGGGCATCTCCTACGAGCAGTACTTC.

This clonotype was observed a few times. The rearrangement joins TRBV3-1 to TRBJ2-1, with D possibly being TRBD2 (5 bases). V shed 5 bases and J shed 4 bases, with 15 bases lying between them. The V gene's germline CDR1 is LGHDT and CDR2 YNNKEL (reference sequence). The CDR3 runs 15 residues. This CDR3 is CASSETREKYNEQFF. As DNA, the CDR3 is TGTGCCAGCAGCGAAACCCGGGAAAAATACAATGAGCAGTTCTTC.

The chain employs TRBV20-1 and TRBJ2-3; a possible D gene is TRBD1 (6 bases). The germline gives CDR1 DFQATT, CDR2 SNEGSKA (reference sequence). Trimming took off 3 bases at V and 2 bases at J, with 9 bases between the two ends. This CDR3 region has 13 residues. The CDR3 DNA reads TGCAGTGCTAGCGGACAGCCCACAGATACGCAGTATTTT. Translation: CSASGQPTDTQYF.

The table lists this clonotype with a few counts. The chain uses TRBV5-1 and TRBJ2-3; the match to TRBD2 covers 8 bases. Germline V gives CDR1 SGHRS, CDR2 YFSETQ. V lost 4 bases and J lost 6; bases outside the gene matches: 7. The CDR3 contains 14 residues. The CDR3 loop reads CASSAGLVFDTQYF. CDR3 nucleotides: TGCGCCAGCAGCGCGGGACTAGTTTTCGATACGCAGTATTTT.

V and J are TRBV5-6 and TRBJ1-6; D gene unclear. CDR1 and CDR2 from the germline V gene are SGHDT and YYEEEE. This CDR3 is 13 amino acids long. V lost 0 bases, J lost 8 bases, and 6 bases lay in between. CDR3 nucleotide sequence: TGTGCCAGCAGCTTGGCGTCGGATTCACCCCTCCACTTT. Translation gives CASSLASDSPLHF.

This sequence joins TRBV7-6 and TRBJ2-3, with TRBD1 matching over 7 bases. The CDR3 sequence is 15 residues long. V lost 3 bases, J lost 0 bases, and 3 bases stayed unmatched. CDR1 and CDR2 (germline): SGHVS, FNYEAQ. The CDR3 DNA is TGTGCCAGCAGCTTTACAGGGGACAGCACAGATACGCAGTATTTT. Protein sequence: CASSFTGDSTDTQYF.

This clonotype was counted between two and nine times. This rearrangement joins TRBV4-1 to TRBJ2-3, with TRBD1 matching 9 bases. With 1 base clipped from V and 4 bases from J, the junction kept 12 bases outside the gene matches. The CDR3 consists of 18 residues. Germline-derived CDR1 and CDR2 are MGHRA and YSYEKL. This chain's CDR3 is CASSQVTGTGSSADTQYF. The CDR3 bases are TGCGCCAGCAGCCAAGTCACAGGGACAGGGAGTTCGGCAGATACGCAGTATTTT.

This clonotype was found a few times. The rearrangement uses TRBV25-1 and TRBJ2-7, with 8 bases fitting TRBD1. The V gene end was trimmed by 6 bases and the J gene end by 5 bases; junction bases not matched to a gene: 3. Germline CDR1 MGHDK, CDR2 SYGVNS. CDR3 length: 12 residues. This CDR3 reads CASRQGGNEQYF. The CDR3 region has the DNA TGTGCCAGCAGACAGGGGGGCAACGAGCAGTACTTC.

V usage is TRBV5-6 and J usage is TRBJ1-1; D is perhaps TRBD1 (5 bases). Trimming took off 2 bases at V and 5 bases at J, with 19 bases between the two ends. The CDR3 covers 16 residues. Germline V CDR1 and CDR2: SGHDT, YYEEEE. This chain's CDR3 is CASSFSGQPRGTEAFF. CDR3 nucleotide sequence: TGTGCCAGCAGCTTTTCGGGGCAGCCGAGGGGAACTGAAGCTTTCTTT.

Only a few counts were recorded for this clonotype. The chain is built from TRBV11-2 and TRBJ2-7; D gene uncertain. Germline loops: CDR1 SGHAT, CDR2 FQNNGV. Between the trimmed V and J ends, which lost 3 bases and 0 bases, there was a span of 9 bases. CDR3 length equals 14 residues. The CDR3: CASSLVQSSYEQYF. The CDR3 coding sequence is TGTGCCAGCAGCTTGGTACAGAGCTCCTACGAGCAGTACTTC.

The CDR3 here is CASSLGGQGQAFF. Written as DNA, the CDR3 is TGTGCCAGCAGCTTAGGGGGACAGGGGCAAGCTTTCTTT. The chain links TRBV11-3 to TRBJ1-1; 10 bases are shared with TRBD1. CDR3 length equals 13 residues. V dropped 1 base and J dropped 9; count of bases not matched to a gene: 2. Germline CDR1 SGHNT, CDR2 YENEEA. Combining the CDR3 with reference TRBV11-3 and TRBJ1-1 gives the whole variable domain EAGVVQSPRYKIIEKKQPVAFWCNPISGHNTLYWYLQNLGQGPELLIRYENEEAVDDSQLPKDRFSAERLKGVDSTLKIQPAELGDSAVYLCASSLGGQGQAFFGQGTRLTVV.

This chain connects TRBV12-3 or TRBV12-4 to TRBJ1-4; 7 nucleotides line up with TRBD1. CDR3 length: 14 amino acids. The ends lost 6 bases at V and 8 bases at J; junction bases unmatched: 9. CDR3 in DNA: TGTGCCAGCAGGCAGACAGGGTTGGACGAAAAACTGTTTTTT. This sequence encodes CASRQTGLDEKLFF.

The CDR3 protein is CATSDSTYGNIQYF. The CDR3, as DNA: TGTGCCACCAGTGATAGTACGTACGGAAACATTCAGTACTTC. V is TRBV24-1 and J is TRBJ2-4; D is undetermined. Germline CDR1 reads KGHDR; CDR2 reads SFDVKD. This CDR3 contains 14 residues. Trimming cost V 3 bases and J 6 bases, with 11 bases left between them.

This clonotype was detected only a few times. The chain employs TRBV19 and TRBJ2-2; 9 bases map to TRBD2. Germline V gives CDR1 LNHDA, CDR2 SQIVND (reference sequence). V trimming: 3 bases; J trimming: 7 bases; junction bases outside the gene matches: 9. The CDR3 consists of 16 residues. The CDR3 sequence is CASSIMPGLANGELFF. As DNA, the CDR3 is TGTGCCAGTAGTATTATGCCGGGACTAGCCAACGGGGAGCTGTTTTTT.

This clonotype was found a few times. The chain couples TRBV10-2 to TRBJ2-5; no firm D call. Trimming pared 4 bases from V and 5 bases from J, leaving 20 bases between. The CDR3 contains 16 residues. CDR1 and CDR2 (germline): WSHSY, SAAADI. CDR3 region: CASSAPAQSVGETQYF. The DNA for the CDR3 is TGCGCCAGCAGTGCCCCAGCGCAATCGGTTGGGGAGACCCAGTACTTC.

The sample holds a few counts of this clonotype. The V and J genes are TRBV12-3 or TRBV12-4 and TRBJ2-1; weak D call: TRBD2 (5 bases). The CDR3 runs to 14 residues. Trimming pared 6 bases from V and 6 bases from J, leaving 15 bases between. The CDR3 nucleotides read TGTGCCAGCAGCAACAGTGGACTCGGCAATGAGCAGTTCTTC. This gives the protein CASSNSGLGNEQFF.

This clonotype came up a few times. This chain uses TRBV12-3 or TRBV12-4 with TRBJ2-7, with D maybe TRBD2 (5 bases). The V and J ends lost 7 bases and 7 bases respectively, with 17 bases between them. The CDR3 consists of 13 residues. The CDR3 DNA follows: TGTGCCAGCACCAACGGACCTCCGGGGGAGCAGTACTTC. Translating gives CASTNGPPGEQYF.

This clonotype has just a few counts. This sequence joins TRBV15 and TRBJ2-3, with a weak D call TRBD2 (6 bases). The CDR3 runs to 15 residues. CDR1 LNHNV and CDR2 YYDKDF come from the germline V gene (reference sequence). V lost 8 bases and J 0 bases, leaving 15 bases between the germline ends. CDR3 sequence (DNA): TGTGCCACCCGATCTCGAGGGACTAGCACAGATACGCAGTATTTT. It codes for CATRSRGTSTDTQYF.

The V and J genes are TRBV20-1 and TRBJ2-7; possibly TRBD2 for D (6 bases). Germline-derived CDR1 and CDR2 are DFQATT and SNEGSKA (reference sequence). V was clipped by 0 bases and J by 3 bases, with 15 bases between them. This CDR3 has 15 amino acids. CDR3 nucleotide sequence: TGCAGTGCTAGAGATATACAGACGGGACTCTACGAGCAGTACTTC. Translating gives CSARDIQTGLYEQYF.

This clonotype was seen a handful of times. This chain joins TRBV20-1 and TRBJ2-5, with TRBD2 as a possible D gene (7 bases). Germline lookup yields CDR1 DFQATT and CDR2 SNEGSKA (reference sequence). Trimming stripped 0 bases from V and 1 base from J, with 12 bases between. CDR3 length equals 15 residues. The CDR3 reads CSARERGQSQETQYF. Written as DNA, the CDR3 is TGCAGTGCTAGAGAGCGGGGGCAGAGCCAAGAGACCCAGTACTTC.

This clonotype was detected only a few times. The chain uses TRBV2 and TRBJ1-1; 9 positions agree with TRBD1. The CDR3 loop spans 14 amino acids. CDR1 is SNHLY, CDR2 FYNNEI, per germline. V gave up 7 bases and J gave up 3 bases; unmatched junction bases: 6. CDR3 loop: CASNGQGPDTEAFF. CDR3 DNA sequence: TGTGCCAGCAATGGACAGGGGCCGGACACTGAAGCTTTCTTT.

The DNA for the CDR3 is TGTGCCAGCAGTTTTGGGGACAGGGTCCACGAGCAGTACTTC. This codes for CASSFGDRVHEQYF. The genes are TRBV12-3 or TRBV12-4 and TRBJ2-7; 9 bases fit TRBD1. This CDR3 spans 14 amino acids. The V segment lost 3 bases and the J segment 5 bases; nucleotides outside the gene matches: 5.

There are a few counts of this clonotype. This chain connects TRBV9 to TRBJ2-6; D may match TRBD1 or TRBD2 (6 bases each). Trimming left V 3 bases short and J 0 bases short, with 16 bases between. The CDR3 totals 18 residues. The germline V gene encodes CDR1 SGDLS and CDR2 YYNGEE. CDR3 nucleotide sequence: TGTGCCAGCAGCGATCCAAGGGGGGTGCCCTCTGGGGCCAACGTCCTGACTTTC. Protein sequence: CASSDPRGVPSGANVLTF.

This clonotype occurred a few times. J is TRBJ2-3 and V is TRBV14; D is unresolved. From germline, CDR1 is SGHDN and CDR2 FVKESK. V lost 0 bases and J 6 bases, leaving 7 bases between the germline ends. This CDR3 is built from 13 residues. This CDR3 is CASSQDRLDTQYF. CDR3 in DNA: TGTGCCAGCAGCCAAGATCGCCTGGATACGCAGTATTTT.